The 5 T cell receptor beta chains listed next were all sequenced from one sample in a study of T-cell memory formation after mild COVID-19. MiXCR was run by TCRdb on the 5' RACE reads, yielding one entry per CDR3 protein. The sample gives approximately 560,000 distinct CDR3 sequences, 15% to 20% of which show up once; 8.1% is in the top ten. The sequencing input was PBMCs or a T cell subset sorted from them (not recorded which). All receptors come from an adult woman who had mild COVID-19 (a few samples of this study predate the infection). Cell type and time point are not known.

In its sample, this clonotype was seen a few times. The chain links TRBV5-1 to TRBJ2-3; the match to TRBD2 covers 9 bases. Germline values: CDR1 SGHRS, CDR2 YFSETQ. The CDR3 totals 16 residues. Unmatched junction bases numbered 5, after V lost 0 bases and J lost 3 bases. DNA of the CDR3: TGCGCCAGCAGCTTGGCTAGCGGGATAGGAACAGATACGCAGTATTTT. This gives the protein CASSLASGIGTDTQYF. Based on the CDR3 plus reference TRBV5-1 and TRBJ2-3, the full variable domain is KAGVTQTPRYLIKTRGQQVTLSCSPISGHRSVSWYQQTPGQGLQFLFEYFSETQRNKGNFPGRFSGRQFSNSRSEMNVSTLELGDSALYLCASSLASGIGTDTQYFGPGTRLTVL.

The gene calls are TRBV3-1 and TRBJ2-6; TRBD1 matches 9 bases. The CDR3 runs to 20 residues. Looked up from germline, CDR1 is LGHDT and CDR2 is YNNKEL (reference sequence). With V trimmed by 8 bases and J by 0 bases, 17 bases remained unmatched. The CDR3 DNA reads as TGTGCCAGCTCCCCACCCCGTGACAGGGGGGTCCGCTCTGGGGCCAACGTCCTGACTTTC. Translating it yields CASSPPRDRGVRSGANVLTF.

The J gene is TRBJ1-5, the V gene TRBV12-3 or TRBV12-4, with D tentatively TRBD1 (5 bases). With 5 bases removed from V and 3 bases from J, the gap between germline ends came to 11 bases. This CDR3 is 14 amino acids long. CDR3 protein: CASSGGSVNQPQHF. CDR3 bases: TGTGCCAGCAGTGGGGGGTCCGTCAATCAGCCCCAGCATTTT.

The V call is TRBV12-3 or TRBV12-4, the J call TRBJ1-1; D not resolved. The V gene lost 3 bases and the J gene lost 7 bases, with 9 bases spanning the gap. The CDR3 has 12 amino acids. The CDR3 sequence: CASSLGIFEAFF. The CDR3 bases are TGTGCCAGCAGTTTGGGCATTTTTGAAGCTTTCTTT.

This chain uses TRBV5-1 with TRBJ2-1; the D call may be TRBD1 or TRBD2 (5 bases each). V dropped 6 bases and J dropped 10 bases, with 17 bases sitting between them. The CDR3 loop spans 13 amino acids. In germline, CDR1 is SGHRS, CDR2 YFSETQ. CDR3: CASTIIGAGEQFF. The DNA of the CDR3 is TGCGCCAGCACCATAATCGGGGCCGGGGAGCAGTTCTTC.